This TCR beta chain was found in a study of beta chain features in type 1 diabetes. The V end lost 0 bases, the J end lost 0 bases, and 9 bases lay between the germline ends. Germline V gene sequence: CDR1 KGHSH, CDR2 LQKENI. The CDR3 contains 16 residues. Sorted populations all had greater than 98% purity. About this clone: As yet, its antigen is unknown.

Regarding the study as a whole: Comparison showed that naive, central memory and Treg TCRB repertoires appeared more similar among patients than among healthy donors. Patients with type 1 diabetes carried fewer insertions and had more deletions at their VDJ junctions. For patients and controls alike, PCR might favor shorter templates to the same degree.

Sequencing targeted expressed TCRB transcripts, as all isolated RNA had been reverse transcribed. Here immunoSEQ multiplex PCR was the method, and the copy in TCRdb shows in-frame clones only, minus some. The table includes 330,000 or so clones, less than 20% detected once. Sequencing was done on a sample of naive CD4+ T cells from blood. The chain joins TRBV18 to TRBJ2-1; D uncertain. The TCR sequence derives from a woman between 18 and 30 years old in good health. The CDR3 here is CASSPPRQASYNEQFF. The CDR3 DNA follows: TGTGCCAGCTCACCACCGCGGCAAGCCTCCTACAATGAGCAGTTCTTC.